This T cell receptor (beta chain) is from a study of cytomegalovirus exposure and HLA in healthy donors. With respect to this clone: The target antigen is unknown.

TCRdb's table, derived via immunoSEQ multiplex PCR, lists solely in-frame clones and lacks some. The sample lists more than 55,000 clones; around nine tenths were seen once. Whole-study results and caveats: Rare TCR sequences predominated, though certain public TCRs were found in many donors.

The specimen sequenced was PBMCs. The origin of this receptor is a man aged 18 to 30 in good health and CMV-seronegative.

The CDR3 spells CASEQTNTGELFF. In DNA form, the CDR3 reads TGCGCCAGCGAACAGACGAACACCGGGGAGCTGTTTTTT. The chain carries TRBV4-1 and TRBJ2-2; D not certain. The CDR3 spans 13 residues. Germline CDR1 is MGHRA and CDR2 is YSYEKL. The V end was cut by 8 bases, the J end by 0 bases, with 7 bases between.